Listed below are T cell receptor beta chains from one sample, sequenced in a study of blood T cell repertoires in COVID-19. Only in-frame clones appear in the TCRdb table, and some are missing; sequencing was by immunoSEQ multiplex PCR. The data contain approximately 51,000 clones, roughly 88% of them singletons. The sequenced sample consisted of peripheral blood. Every receptor here comes from a human donor in a cohort sampled during active COVID-19. Each CDR3 is given with its conserved first and last residue. Each record gives: J gene, V gene, D gene, clone size, CDR3 protein, CDR3 DNA. A D gene is named only where the DNA matches it firmly. Only part of the rows carry a size: once, few, many, or a class if the clone is expanded.

>TRBJ1-2|TRBV6-1|TRBD1|NA
CASSDGQGIGYTF
TGTGCCAGCAGTGACGGACAGGGGATAGGCTACACCTTC
>TRBJ1-1|TRBV6-1|NA|NA
CASSERGNTEAFF
TGTGCCAGCAGTGAACGAGGGAACACTGAAGCTTTCTTT
>TRBJ1-5|TRBV6-5|TRBD1|NA
CASRADRGNQPQHF
TGTGCCAGCAGGGCTGACAGGGGCAATCAGCCCCAGCATTTT
>TRBJ2-2|TRBV6-5|NA|NA
CASSQGTGELFF
TGTGCCAGCAGTCAGGGAACCGGGGAGCTGTTTTTT
>TRBJ2-7|TRBV9|NA|NA
CASSARNGGPYEQYF
TGTGCCAGCAGCGCGCGGAACGGGGGACCCTACGAGCAGTACTTC
>TRBJ2-3|TRBV20-1|NA|NA
CSPRSESAQYF
TGCAGCCCAAGATCCGAGTCCGCGCAGTATTTT
>TRBJ2-7|TRBV29-1|TRBD2|NA
CSVSGLAGGSSYEQYF
TGCAGCGTCTCGGGACTAGCGGGGGGGAGCTCCTACGAGCAGTACTTC
>TRBJ2-3|TRBV18|TRBD1|NA
CASSPIRGLTDTQYF
TGTGCCAGCTCACCAATCAGGGGGCTGACAGATACGCAGTATTTT
>TRBJ2-3|TRBV7-8|TRBD2|NA
CASSLVVAGAALGTDTQYF
TGTGCCAGCAGCTTAGTTGTAGCGGGGGCCGCATTGGGCACAGATACGCAGTATTTT
>TRBJ2-7|TRBV5-1|TRBD1|NA
CASRGGQAGSYEQYF
TGCGCCAGCAGGGGGGGACAGGCGGGCTCCTACGAGCAGTACTTC
>TRBJ2-5|TRBV28|TRBD2|NA
CASRPLGGRARETQYF
TGTGCCAGCAGGCCCCTAGGCGGGAGGGCCCGGGAGACCCAGTACTTC
>TRBJ1-1|TRBV27|TRBD1|once
CASRQPPGQGATEAFF
TGTGCCAGCAGGCAACCTCCCGGACAGGGGGCAACTGAAGCTTTCTTT
>TRBJ1-2|TRBV19|TRBD1|NA
CASRGDRGLYGYTF
TGTGCCAGTAGAGGAGACAGGGGCCTTTATGGCTACACCTTC
>TRBJ1-3|TRBV27|NA|NA
CASSLSGNSGNTIYF
TGTGCCAGCAGTTTATCCGGGAACTCTGGAAACACCATATATTTT
>TRBJ2-1|TRBV19|NA|few
CASSTDSSSREQFF
TGTGCCAGTAGTACGGACTCGTCCTCGAGGGAGCAGTTCTTC
>TRBJ2-7|TRBV4-3|NA|NA
CASSQGGTSSYEQYF
TGCGCCAGCAGCCAAGGCGGGACCAGCTCCTACGAGCAGTACTTC
>TRBJ2-1|TRBV6-5|NA|NA
CASSPPGGGLNEQFF
TGTGCCAGCAGTCCACCTGGGGGGGGGCTCAATGAGCAGTTCTTC
>TRBJ1-1|TRBV11-2|TRBD1|once
CASSSGQGNTEAFF
TGTGCCAGCAGCTCGGGACAGGGGAACACTGAAGCTTTCTTT
>TRBJ2-1|TRBV10-1|NA|NA
CASSESPAGSYNEQFF
TGCGCCAGCAGTGAGTCCCCAGCGGGCTCCTACAATGAGCAGTTCTTC
>TRBJ1-2|TRBV4-3|TRBD1|NA
CASSQPGTGGYGYTF
TGCGCCAGCAGCCAACCTGGGACAGGGGGCTATGGCTACACCTTC
>TRBJ1-2|TRBV5-6|NA|NA
CASSLLTGRQNGYTF
TGTGCCAGCAGCCTCCTGACAGGTCGTCAGAATGGCTACACCTTC
>TRBJ2-5|TRBV7-8|NA|NA
CASSQGRETQYF
TGTGCCAGCAGCCAGGGGAGGGAGACCCAGTACTTC
>TRBJ2-7|TRBV5-6|NA|NA
CASTGHLEQYF
TGTGCCAGCACGGGACATCTCGAGCAGTACTTC